This is a list of T cell receptor beta chains from one sample in a study of blood T cells in healthy people across ages. MiXCR was run by TCRdb on the 5' RACE reads, yielding one entry per CDR3 protein. The sample contains 1.4 million or so distinct CDR3 sequences, less than 45% of which appear only once. Source material: blood. The receptors shown here come from a woman aged 18 to 35 in good health. Each CDR3 is given with its conserved first and last residue. Fields, in order: CDR3 protein, CDR3 DNA, J gene, clone size, CDR3 length, V gene, D gene. A D gene is named only where the DNA matches it firmly. Rows give clone size only sometimes, using once, few, many, or a class for an expanded clone.

CDR3aa: CASSLSPGAGETQYF
CDR3nt: TGTGCCAGCAGTTTATCCCCCGGGGCCGGGGAGACCCAGTACTTC
j_gene: TRBJ2-5
abundance: NA
len: 15
v_gene: TRBV27
d_gene: NA

CDR3aa: CASSLRGIATNEKLFF
CDR3nt: TGTGCCAGCAGCCTCAGGGGAATTGCAACTAATGAAAAACTGTTTTTT
j_gene: TRBJ1-4
abundance: NA
len: 16
v_gene: TRBV7-8
d_gene: NA

CDR3aa: CASSLNRDAQYF
CDR3nt: TGTGCCAGCAGTCTCAACCGGGATGCGCAGTATTTT
j_gene: TRBJ2-3
abundance: few
len: 12
v_gene: TRBV27
d_gene: NA

CDR3aa: CSASQGSREFF
CDR3nt: TGCAGTGCATCTCAGGGTAGTAGGGAGTTCTTC
j_gene: TRBJ2-1
abundance: few
len: 11
v_gene: TRBV20-1
d_gene: NA

CDR3aa: CASSLNPSPLHF
CDR3nt: TGTGCCAGCAGCTTAAATCCCTCACCCCTCCACTTT
j_gene: TRBJ1-6
abundance: NA
len: 12
v_gene: TRBV7-9
d_gene: NA

CDR3aa: CASSYGGTGGEKLFF
CDR3nt: TGTGCCAGCAGTTACGGGGGGACAGGGGGTGAAAAACTGTTTTTT
j_gene: TRBJ1-4
abundance: few
len: 15
v_gene: TRBV6-5
d_gene: TRBD1

CDR3aa: CASSLALARRVNTEAFF
CDR3nt: TGTGCCAGCAGCTTAGCGTTGGCCAGGCGAGTGAACACTGAAGCTTTCTTT
j_gene: TRBJ1-1
abundance: few
len: 17
v_gene: TRBV7-2
d_gene: NA

CDR3aa: CSASRLGISGYTF
CDR3nt: TGCAGTGCTAGTCGACTGGGCATCTCTGGCTACACCTTC
j_gene: TRBJ1-2
abundance: few
len: 13
v_gene: TRBV20-1
d_gene: NA

CDR3aa: CASSQNREVGNQPQHF
CDR3nt: TGCGCCAGCAGCCAAAACAGGGAAGTGGGCAATCAGCCCCAGCATTTT
j_gene: TRBJ1-5
abundance: NA
len: 16
v_gene: TRBV4-3
d_gene: NA

CDR3aa: CSVTFRQDGEKLFF
CDR3nt: TGCAGCGTCACTTTTCGGCAGGATGGCGAAAAACTGTTTTTT
j_gene: TRBJ1-4
abundance: few
len: 14
v_gene: TRBV29-1
d_gene: NA

CDR3aa: CASSPARTGNQPQHF
CDR3nt: TGTGCCAGCAGCCCGGCCCGGACAGGCAATCAGCCCCAGCATTTT
j_gene: TRBJ1-5
abundance: few
len: 15
v_gene: TRBV7-2
d_gene: NA

CDR3aa: CASSSSTLLGPLHF
CDR3nt: TGTGCCAGCAGTTCCTCGACCCTACTCGGACCCCTCCACTTT
j_gene: TRBJ1-6
abundance: NA
len: 14
v_gene: TRBV12-3/TRBV12-4
d_gene: NA

CDR3aa: CSVRRTSSGGEQFF
CDR3nt: TGCAGCGTCAGGAGGACTAGCTCAGGGGGTGAGCAGTTCTTC
j_gene: TRBJ2-1
abundance: NA
len: 14
v_gene: TRBV29-1
d_gene: NA

CDR3aa: CASSLVLGSDNEQFF
CDR3nt: TGTGCCAGCAGCTTAGTTCTGGGTTCCGACAATGAGCAGTTCTTC
j_gene: TRBJ2-1
abundance: few
len: 15
v_gene: TRBV11-2
d_gene: NA

CDR3aa: CASSLIAVGDEKLFF
CDR3nt: TGCGCCAGCAGCCTGATTGCGGTGGGAGATGAAAAACTGTTTTTT
j_gene: TRBJ1-4
abundance: NA
len: 15
v_gene: TRBV5-1
d_gene: NA

CDR3aa: CASSPLAGISTDTQYF
CDR3nt: TGTGCCAGCAGCCCCCTAGCGGGGATTAGCACAGATACGCAGTATTTT
j_gene: TRBJ2-3
abundance: few
len: 16
v_gene: TRBV3-1
d_gene: TRBD2

CDR3aa: CASSYSATRGYGYTF
CDR3nt: TGTGCCAGCAGTTACTCAGCCACTAGGGGCTATGGCTACACCTTC
j_gene: TRBJ1-2
abundance: NA
len: 15
v_gene: TRBV6-5
d_gene: NA

CDR3aa: CASSFGTRIYNEQFF
CDR3nt: TGTGCCAGCAGCTTTGGGACAAGGATTTACAATGAGCAGTTCTTC
j_gene: TRBJ2-1
abundance: few
len: 15
v_gene: TRBV7-2
d_gene: NA

CDR3aa: CASSDDRSSYNEQYF
CDR3nt: TGTGCCAGCAGTGACGACAGGAGCTCCTACAATGAGCAGTACTTC
j_gene: TRBJ2-7
abundance: few
len: 15
v_gene: TRBV6-5
d_gene: NA

CDR3aa: CASSLVGTSLADTQYF
CDR3nt: TGTGCCAGCAGCTTAGTTGGGACTAGCCTGGCAGATACGCAGTATTTT
j_gene: TRBJ2-3
abundance: NA
len: 16
v_gene: TRBV7-2
d_gene: TRBD2

CDR3aa: CASSQDQTSGYNEQYF
CDR3nt: TGTGCCAGCAGCCAAGATCAGACTAGCGGGTATAACGAGCAGTACTTC
j_gene: TRBJ2-7
abundance: few
len: 16
v_gene: TRBV4-2
d_gene: TRBD2

CDR3aa: CATSGDLGETQYF
CDR3nt: TGTGCCACCAGCGGCGACTTAGGGGAGACCCAGTACTTC
j_gene: TRBJ2-5
abundance: few
len: 13
v_gene: TRBV15
d_gene: NA

CDR3aa: CSATDPYAKTQYF
CDR3nt: TGCAGTGCAACGGACCCGTACGCAAAGACCCAGTACTTC
j_gene: TRBJ2-5
abundance: NA
len: 13
v_gene: TRBV20-1
d_gene: NA

CDR3aa: CASSQDAWTGLGTEAFF
CDR3nt: TGCGCCAGCAGCCAGGACGCGTGGACGGGGTTGGGCACTGAAGCTTTCTTT
j_gene: TRBJ1-1
abundance: NA
len: 17
v_gene: TRBV4-3
d_gene: NA

CDR3aa: CSARVVQGANTEAFF
CDR3nt: TGCAGTGCTAGAGTCGTACAGGGGGCTAACACTGAAGCTTTCTTT
j_gene: TRBJ1-1
abundance: once
len: 15
v_gene: TRBV20-1
d_gene: TRBD1

CDR3aa: CSVDPTGRQGEQYF
CDR3nt: TGCAGCGTTGACCCGACAGGGCGTCAGGGCGAGCAGTACTTC
j_gene: TRBJ2-7
abundance: NA
len: 14
v_gene: TRBV29-1
d_gene: TRBD1

CDR3aa: CASSPRGRSTDTQYF
CDR3nt: TGTGCCAGCTCACCACGCGGGCGTAGCACAGATACGCAGTATTTT
j_gene: TRBJ2-3
abundance: few
len: 15
v_gene: TRBV18
d_gene: NA

CDR3aa: CASTSGTDYYNEQFF
CDR3nt: TGTGCCAGCACCTCCGGGACAGATTACTACAATGAGCAGTTCTTC
j_gene: TRBJ2-1
abundance: NA
len: 15
v_gene: TRBV12-3/TRBV12-4
d_gene: TRBD1

CDR3aa: CSAATTSSYEQYF
CDR3nt: TGCAGTGCGGCGACGACTAGCTCCTACGAGCAGTACTTC
j_gene: TRBJ2-7
abundance: NA
len: 13
v_gene: TRBV20-1
d_gene: NA

CDR3aa: CATSRDPGNEQFF
CDR3nt: TGTGCCACCAGCAGAGATCCCGGTAATGAGCAGTTCTTC
j_gene: TRBJ2-1
abundance: NA
len: 13
v_gene: TRBV15
d_gene: NA

CDR3aa: CTSFSPGWTDTQYF
CDR3nt: TGTACCAGTTTTTCTCCCGGTTGGACAGATACGCAGTATTTT
j_gene: TRBJ2-3
abundance: NA
len: 14
v_gene: TRBV5-5
d_gene: NA

CDR3aa: CASSQEGRGHDGYTF
CDR3nt: TGCGCCAGCAGCCAAGAGGGCAGGGGGCACGATGGCTACACCTTC
j_gene: TRBJ1-2
abundance: NA
len: 15
v_gene: TRBV4-3
d_gene: TRBD1

CDR3aa: CASSRRTGGADTQYF
CDR3nt: TGCGCCAGCAGCCGACGGACAGGGGGAGCAGATACGCAGTATTTT
j_gene: TRBJ2-3
abundance: few
len: 15
v_gene: TRBV4-1
d_gene: TRBD1

CDR3aa: CSARGRAARLNTKAFF
CDR3nt: TGCAGTGCTAGAGGCCGGGCCGCTCGTTTGAACACTAAAGCTTTCTTT
j_gene: TRBJ1-1
abundance: NA
len: 16
v_gene: TRBV20-1
d_gene: NA

CDR3aa: CSAAWDSNEQFF
CDR3nt: TGCAGTGCTGCCTGGGATTCGAATGAGCAGTTCTTC
j_gene: TRBJ2-1
abundance: few
len: 12
v_gene: TRBV20-1
d_gene: NA

CDR3aa: CSVDSPSQETQYF
CDR3nt: TGCAGCGTTGACAGCCCAAGCCAAGAGACCCAGTACTTC
j_gene: TRBJ2-5
abundance: NA
len: 13
v_gene: TRBV29-1
d_gene: NA

CDR3aa: CASSYTSGAYNEQFF
CDR3nt: TGTGCCAGCAGTTATACTAGCGGGGCCTACAATGAGCAGTTCTTC
j_gene: TRBJ2-1
abundance: few
len: 15
v_gene: TRBV6-2/TRBV6-3
d_gene: TRBD2

CDR3aa: CAIGGGFYNEQFF
CDR3nt: TGTGCCATCGGGGGGGGGTTCTACAATGAGCAGTTCTTC
j_gene: TRBJ2-1
abundance: NA
len: 13
v_gene: TRBV15
d_gene: TRBD2

CDR3aa: CSASTSGSAHRTQYF
CDR3nt: TGCAGTGCTTCAACTAGCGGGAGTGCCCACCGTACCCAGTACTTC
j_gene: TRBJ2-5
abundance: NA
len: 15
v_gene: TRBV20-1
d_gene: TRBD2

CDR3aa: CASSYLGTVVNNQPQHF
CDR3nt: TGTGCCAGCAGTTACCTCGGGACAGTTGTTAACAATCAGCCCCAGCATTTT
j_gene: TRBJ1-5
abundance: few
len: 17
v_gene: TRBV6-2/TRBV6-3
d_gene: TRBD1

CDR3aa: CASSHGQGSSYEQYF
CDR3nt: TGTGCCAGCAGCCATGGACAGGGGAGCTCCTACGAGCAGTACTTC
j_gene: TRBJ2-7
abundance: NA
len: 15
v_gene: TRBV4-2
d_gene: TRBD1

CDR3aa: CAISDVTLNTEAFF
CDR3nt: TGTGCCATCAGTGACGTCACACTGAACACTGAAGCTTTCTTT
j_gene: TRBJ1-1
abundance: NA
len: 14
v_gene: TRBV10-3
d_gene: NA

CDR3aa: CASSLRAGGLSDTQYF
CDR3nt: TGCGCCAGCAGCTTGCGGGCGGGGGGGCTCTCAGATACGCAGTATTTT
j_gene: TRBJ2-3
abundance: few
len: 16
v_gene: TRBV5-1
d_gene: TRBD2

CDR3aa: CASRGLAGVVDTQYF
CDR3nt: TGTGCCAGCAGGGGACTAGCGGGGGTTGTAGATACGCAGTATTTT
j_gene: TRBJ2-3
abundance: once
len: 15
v_gene: TRBV2
d_gene: TRBD2

CDR3aa: CASTLNYNEQFF
CDR3nt: TGTGCCAGCACCCTTAACTACAATGAGCAGTTCTTC
j_gene: TRBJ2-1
abundance: NA
len: 12
v_gene: TRBV7-2
d_gene: NA

CDR3aa: CASSLYRDRGLRAEAFF
CDR3nt: TGTGCCAGCAGTTTATATCGGGACAGGGGGCTTAGAGCTGAAGCTTTCTTT
j_gene: TRBJ1-1
abundance: NA
len: 17
v_gene: TRBV12-3/TRBV12-4
d_gene: TRBD1

CDR3aa: CSAVSGVYNEQFF
CDR3nt: TGCAGTGCCGTCTCCGGGGTCTACAATGAGCAGTTCTTC
j_gene: TRBJ2-1
abundance: NA
len: 13
v_gene: TRBV20-1
d_gene: NA

CDR3aa: CASSNPGQPNNEQFF
CDR3nt: TGTGCCAGCAGCAATCCGGGACAGCCTAATAATGAGCAGTTCTTC
j_gene: TRBJ2-1
abundance: NA
len: 15
v_gene: TRBV11-2
d_gene: TRBD1

CDR3aa: CASSPFGGSMNTEAFF
CDR3nt: TGTGCCAGCAGCCCATTCGGAGGGAGCATGAACACTGAAGCTTTCTTT
j_gene: TRBJ1-1
abundance: once
len: 16
v_gene: TRBV14
d_gene: NA

CDR3aa: CSASTWNEQYF
CDR3nt: TGCAGTGCTTCAACCTGGAACGAGCAGTACTTC
j_gene: TRBJ2-7
abundance: few
len: 11
v_gene: TRBV20-1
d_gene: NA

CDR3aa: CASSVRTAGNEQFF
CDR3nt: TGTGCCAGCAGTGTACGGACTGCCGGAAATGAGCAGTTCTTC
j_gene: TRBJ2-1
abundance: few
len: 14
v_gene: TRBV2
d_gene: NA

CDR3aa: CAISDLGGYEQYF
CDR3nt: TGTGCCATCAGTGATCTGGGAGGCTACGAGCAGTACTTC
j_gene: TRBJ2-7
abundance: NA
len: 13
v_gene: TRBV10-3
d_gene: NA

CDR3aa: CASSPPRQGNNYGYTF
CDR3nt: TGTGCCAGCAGCCCGCCCCGACAGGGAAATAACTATGGCTACACCTTC
j_gene: TRBJ1-2
abundance: few
len: 16
v_gene: TRBV11-2
d_gene: TRBD1

CDR3aa: CSAASIWVGDTQYF
CDR3nt: TGCAGTGCTGCTAGCATCTGGGTGGGAGATACGCAGTATTTT
j_gene: TRBJ2-3
abundance: NA
len: 14
v_gene: TRBV20-1
d_gene: NA

CDR3aa: CASSLGASGRTYNEQFF
CDR3nt: TGTGCCAGCAGCTTAGGGGCTAGCGGGAGGACCTACAATGAGCAGTTCTTC
j_gene: TRBJ2-1
abundance: NA
len: 17
v_gene: TRBV7-2
d_gene: TRBD2